The clone carrying this T cell receptor (beta chain) showed up many times. Using its own MiXCR run on the PCR reads, TCRdb lists one record per CDR3 protein. The table has 600,000 to 650,000 distinct CDR3 sequences, less than 20% seen once. The sample comes from a study of molecular identifiers for immune sequencing clone quantification. Trimming removed 4 bases at V and 4 bases at J, with 14 bases between. CDR3 length: 15 residues. In germline, CDR1 is MNHEY, CDR2 SMNVEV (reference sequence). This chain connects TRBV27 to TRBJ1-3, with D possibly being TRBD1 (5 bases). Sequenced sample: naive CD8+ T cells from blood, with Jurkat cell RNA spiked in. The subset: FACS-sorted CD8+CD4-CCR7+CD45RA+ naive T cells. The clonotype originates from a human donor in good health. Some libraries in this study had Jurkat cell RNA spiked in. CDR3 DNA sequence: TGTGCCAGCAGTTCGACCGGGACCCTAGGAAACACCATATATTTT. Amino acid sequence: CASSSTGTLGNTIYF.